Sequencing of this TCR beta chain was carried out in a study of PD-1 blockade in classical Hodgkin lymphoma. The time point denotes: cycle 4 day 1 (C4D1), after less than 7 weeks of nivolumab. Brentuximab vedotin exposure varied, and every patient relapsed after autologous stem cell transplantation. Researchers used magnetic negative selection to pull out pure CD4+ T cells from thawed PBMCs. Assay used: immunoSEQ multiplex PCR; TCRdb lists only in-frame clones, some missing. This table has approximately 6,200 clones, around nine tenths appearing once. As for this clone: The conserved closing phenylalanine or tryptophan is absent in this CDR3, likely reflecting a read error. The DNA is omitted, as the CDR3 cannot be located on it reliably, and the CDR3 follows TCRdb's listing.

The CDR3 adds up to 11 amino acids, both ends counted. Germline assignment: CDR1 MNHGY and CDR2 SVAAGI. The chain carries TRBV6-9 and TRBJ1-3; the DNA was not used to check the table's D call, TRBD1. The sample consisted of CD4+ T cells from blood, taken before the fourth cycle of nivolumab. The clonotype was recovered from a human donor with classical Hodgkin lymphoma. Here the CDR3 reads CASSSETGRTI.